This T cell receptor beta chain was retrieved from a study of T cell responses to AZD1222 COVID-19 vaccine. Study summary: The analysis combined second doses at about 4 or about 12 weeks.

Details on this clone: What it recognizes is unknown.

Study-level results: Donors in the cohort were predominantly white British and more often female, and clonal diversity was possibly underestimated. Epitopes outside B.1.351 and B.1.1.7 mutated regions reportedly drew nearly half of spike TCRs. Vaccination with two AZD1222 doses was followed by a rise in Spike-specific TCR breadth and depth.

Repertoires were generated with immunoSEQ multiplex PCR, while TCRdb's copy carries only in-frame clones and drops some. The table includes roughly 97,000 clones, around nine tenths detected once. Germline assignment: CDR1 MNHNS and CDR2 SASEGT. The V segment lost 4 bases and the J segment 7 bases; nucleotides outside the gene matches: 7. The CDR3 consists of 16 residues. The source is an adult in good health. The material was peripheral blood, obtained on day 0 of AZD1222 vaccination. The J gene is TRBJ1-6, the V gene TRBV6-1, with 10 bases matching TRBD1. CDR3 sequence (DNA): TGTGCCAGCAGTGTACCGGGACAGGGGTTCAATTCACCCCTCCACTTT. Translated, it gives CASSVPGQGFNSPLHF.